This T cell receptor (beta chain) was recovered during a study of cytomegalovirus exposure and HLA in healthy donors. The wider study: There were 88 million or so unique TCRs (from HLA-typed donors) in an early data release.

PCR involved 60 Vbeta and 13 Jbeta primers. Libraries were prepared by immunoSEQ multiplex PCR; TCRdb keeps only in-frame clonotypes and omits some of them. The sample lists around 62,000 clones, 70% to 85% seen once, with roughly 7.7% in the top ten. Remarks on this clone: Its antigen is not known.

This CDR3 is 13 amino acids long. The ends were cut back, 0 bases at V and 6 bases at J, with 6 bases in the middle. The V gene's germline CDR1 is SGHRS and CDR2 YFSETQ. The study's findings and limits: Later work found most CMV-associated TCR beta chains apparently HLA-restricted. Later examination showed HLA-associated TCR beta chains had greater clonal expansion than equally common others. It was taken for granted in presence/absence analyses that sequencing depth across donors was roughly uniform.

This TCR came from a man aged 60-69 years in good health and CMV-seropositive. The specimen sequenced was PBMCs. The chain employs TRBV5-1 and TRBJ1-4; unclear D gene. The CDR3 DNA reads TGCGCCAGCAGCTTGGGACGGGATGAAAAACTGTTTTTT. Encoded protein: CASSLGRDEKLFF.